What follows are 32 T cell receptor beta chains derived from one specimen sequenced in a study of T-cell reconstitution after alpha-beta-depleted transplantation in children. Unique molecular identifiers featured in how the TCRbeta library was prepared. TCRdb re-called the PCR reads through MiXCR, storing one row per CDR3 protein. This sample has about 200,000 distinct CDR3 sequences, with 5.5% to 7% found just once. The material was PBMCs, obtained before TCRalphabeta/CD19-depleted stem cell transplant. The source of these receptors is a girl younger than two with combined immunodeficiency, due to receive a stem cell transplant.

With respect to this clonotype: Given a much more abundant clone one base away, this may be a read error. The rearrangement joins TRBV25-1 to TRBJ2-3, with TRBD2 identical over 7 bases. V trimming: 2 bases; J trimming: 6 bases; junction bases outside the gene matches: 11. There are 16 residues in the CDR3. CDR1 and CDR2 (germline): MGHDK, SYGVNS. The CDR3 protein is CASSELGLVGADTQYF. The CDR3 bases are TGTGCCAGCAGTGAACTCGGACTAGTGGGAGCGGATACGCAGTATTTT.

About this clonotype: A much larger clone differs by one base, so this may be a read error. The rearrangement links TRBV3-1 to TRBJ2-3; D perhaps matches TRBD1 (5 bases). Per the germline V gene, CDR1 is LGHDT and CDR2 is YNNKEL (reference sequence). The CDR3 consists of 15 residues. The CDR3 reads CACSQDGRERDTQYF. The CDR3 DNA reads TGTGCCTGCAGCCAAGATGGCAGGGAAAGAGATACGCAGTATTTT.

This clonotype was seen ten or more times. J is TRBJ2-1 and V is TRBV12-3 or TRBV12-4; either TRBD1 or TRBD2 may supply D (6 bases each). Trimming left V 2 bases short and J 4 bases short, with 18 bases between. The CDR3 is 17 residues long. The CDR3 DNA follows: TGTGCCAGCAGTTTATGGGGGGCGGTTGGTCTTTACAATGAGCAGTTCTTC. Translating it yields CASSLWGAVGLYNEQFF.

As to this clonotype: The junction and the germline gene differ at one end; a read error may be behind it. The chain carries TRBV13 and TRBJ2-7; TRBD1 is a possible D gene (5 bases). Germline V gene sequence: CDR1 PRHDT, CDR2 FYEKMQ (reference sequence). The CDR3 loop spans 14 amino acids. DNA for the CDR3: TGTGCCATCAGCCCCTCCACAGGCCACTACGAGCAGTACTTC. Protein: CAISPSTGHYEQYF.

This clonotype was counted ten times or more. V usage is TRBV6-1 and J usage is TRBJ2-3; 9 nucleotides align to TRBD1. CDR3 length: 17 residues. Germline assignment: CDR1 MNHNS and CDR2 SASEGT. Trimming took 7 bases from V and 4 from J; bases not matched to a gene: 15. CDR3 sequence reads: CASNPLYVGTGPDTQYF. In DNA, the CDR3 is TGTGCCAGCAACCCCTTATACGTGGGGACAGGGCCAGATACGCAGTATTTT.

This clonotype was recorded at least ten times. The J gene is TRBJ2-1, the V gene TRBV7-9; D ambiguous. Trimming left V 3 bases short and J 6 bases short, with 9 bases between. The CDR3 is made up of 13 amino acids. Germline V gene sequence: CDR1 SEHNR, CDR2 FQNEAQ (reference sequence). In DNA form, the CDR3 reads TGTGCCAGCAGCTTTATAGAGTCCAATGAGCAGTTCTTC. As protein: CASSFIESNEQFF.

This clonotype was recorded at least ten times. The chain couples TRBV29-1 to TRBJ1-1; 8 bases are shared with TRBD1. The CDR3 loop spans 14 amino acids. In germline, CDR1 is SQVTM, CDR2 ANQGSEA. J gave up 1 base and V 6 bases, and 7 bases lay outside the gene matches. DNA of the CDR3: TGCAGCGTGGCCCTGGGACAGGCGAACACTGAAGCTTTCTTT. Protein: CSVALGQANTEAFF.

This clonotype was seen at least ten times. This sequence joins TRBV21-1 and TRBJ1-2; the D call of TRBD1 is as the table states it, not checked on the DNA. TRBV21-1 is a pseudogene segment. The CDR3 has 18 residues. CDR3 sequence: CASSTRLNRDRVKYGYTF. The CDR3, as DNA: TGTGCCAGCAGCACCCGATTAAATCGGGACAGGGTTAAATATGGCTACACCTTC.

This rearrangement joins TRBV12-5 to TRBJ2-1; no firm D call. The CDR3 totals 13 residues. Per germline, CDR1 LGHNT and CDR2 FRNRAP. Trimming left V 2 bases short and J 10 bases short, with 12 bases between. CDR3 residues: CASGLFGDREQFF. The CDR3 nucleotides read TGTGCTAGTGGTTTGTTTGGGGATCGAGAGCAGTTCTTC.

This clonotype was observed a handful of times. CDR3 coding DNA: TGCGCCAGCAGCCAAGATGGGGGGTATGGCTACACCTTC. Its protein is CASSQDGGYGYTF. This chain links TRBV4-1 with TRBJ1-2; D possibly corresponds to TRBD1 (5 bases). Trimming took 0 bases from V and 5 from J, leaving 7 bases between them. The CDR3 sequence is 13 residues long. The germline V gene has CDR1 MGHRA and CDR2 YSYEKL.

There are many counts of this clonotype. The gene calls are TRBV6-1 and TRBJ1-1; 7 bases are a match to TRBD1. There are 13 residues in the CDR3. Unmatched junction bases numbered 4, after V lost 6 bases and J lost 3 bases. CDR1 is MNHNS, CDR2 SASEGT, per germline. This chain's CDR3 is CASRNRGHTEAFF. CDR3 DNA: TGTGCCAGCAGGAACAGGGGACACACTGAAGCTTTCTTT.

The V and J genes are TRBV4-2 and TRBJ2-7; TRBD1 might be the D (6 bases). The V gene lost 2 bases and the J gene lost 2 bases, with 19 bases spanning the gap. CDR3 length: 17 amino acids. The germline CDR1 and CDR2 sequences are LGHNA and YNFKEQ. The CDR3 spells CASSQFLWTALPYEQYF. The CDR3 nucleotides are TGTGCCAGCAGCCAATTTTTATGGACAGCTCTTCCCTACGAGCAGTACTTC.

Ten or more counts support this clonotype. The chain carries TRBV29-1 and TRBJ1-4; 7 bases align to TRBD1. Per the germline V gene, CDR1 is SQVTM and CDR2 is ANQGSEA. The ends lost 6 bases at V and 10 bases at J; junction bases unmatched: 8. CDR3 length equals 12 residues. As DNA, the CDR3 is TGCAGCGTAGAGACAGGGAGTGGAAAACTGTTTTTT. Translation: CSVETGSGKLFF.

The chain recombines TRBV4-3 with TRBJ2-7; D perhaps matches TRBD1 (5 bases). This CDR3 region has 14 residues. Germline V gives CDR1 LGHNA, CDR2 YSLEER. V lost 0 bases, J lost 3 bases, and 9 bases lay in between. CDR3: CASSQEGRGYEQYF. DNA for the CDR3: TGCGCCAGCAGCCAAGAGGGTAGGGGCTACGAGCAGTACTTC.

In this sample, this clonotype turned up many times. CDR3 sequence: CASSKNRATHEGDTQYF. DNA for the CDR3: TGTGCCAGCAGCAAAAATAGGGCCACGCATGAGGGGGATACGCAGTATTTT. The V call is TRBV21-1, the J call TRBJ2-3; TRBD2 reflects the table's D call only, with no check against the DNA. TRBV21-1 is marked as a pseudogene. The CDR3 loop spans 17 amino acids.

This clonotype was observed a few times. The chain joins TRBV7-6 to TRBJ2-5, with 14 bases lining up with TRBD2. The V gene end was trimmed by 3 bases and the J gene end by 5 bases; junction bases not matched to a gene: 5. CDR1 SGHVS and CDR2 FNYEAQ come from the germline V gene. CDR3 size: 16 residues. The CDR3 sequence: CASSLTSGRAGETQYF. The CDR3 DNA reads TGTGCCAGCAGCTTGACTAGCGGGAGGGCCGGGGAGACCCAGTACTTC.

There are many counts of this clonotype. The CDR3 DNA reads TGTGCCAGCAGCCGGGGACAGGCTAGCACAGATACGCAGTATTTT. It is translated as CASSRGQASTDTQYF. This chain links TRBV28 with TRBJ2-3; 8 bases are shared with TRBD1. CDR1 and CDR2 (germline): MDHEN, SYDVKM. The CDR3 sequence is 15 residues long. V lost 6 bases to trimming and J lost 0 bases; unmatched junction nucleotides: 5.

In its sample, this clonotype was seen many times. The chain employs TRBV13 and TRBJ2-3; 11 bases line up with TRBD2. CDR3 size: 16 residues. V dropped 5 bases and J dropped 3; count of bases not matched to a gene: 7. Germline CDR1 and CDR2: PRHDT and FYEKMQ (reference sequence). The CDR3 is CASSNKGLAVTDTQYF. CDR3 DNA sequence: TGTGCCAGCAGCAATAAGGGACTAGCGGTGACAGATACGCAGTATTTT.

In this sample, this clonotype turned up many times. The rearrangement links TRBV6-2 or TRBV6-3 to TRBJ1-5; D not resolved. This CDR3 has 16 residues. Germline V gene sequence: CDR1 MNHEY, CDR2 SVGEGT. Trimming took 4 bases from V and 2 from J, leaving 15 bases between them. CDR3 coding DNA: TGTGCCAGCAGTTCCCAGTTGGTAACGGGCAATCAGCCCCAGCATTTT. Encoded protein: CASSSQLVTGNQPQHF.

The V and J genes are TRBV12-3 or TRBV12-4 and TRBJ2-3, with a possible D match to TRBD2 (7 bases). The CDR3 has 15 residues. The germline V and J ends were trimmed by 6 bases and 0 bases, with 13 bases remaining between them. CDR3 in DNA: TGTGCCAGCAGGGCACGGGGGGCAAGCACAGATACGCAGTATTTT. This codes for CASRARGASTDTQYF.

This clonotype was counted between two and nine times. The chain has TRBV2 and TRBJ2-2; 9 bases fit TRBD1. Germline assignment: CDR1 SNHLY and CDR2 FYNNEI. With 6 bases clipped from V and 4 bases from J, the junction kept 12 bases outside the gene matches. CDR3 length equals 17 residues. The CDR3 region has the DNA TGTGCCAGCAGCGATAATCTAGGGACAGGGCCCACCGGGGAGCTGTTTTTT. Translating gives CASSDNLGTGPTGELFF.

This clonotype was observed at least ten times. The chain carries TRBV20-1 and TRBJ2-3, with no clear D. Trimming removed 2 bases from V and 2 bases from J, with 14 bases in between. CDR3 length equals 15 residues. Germline CDR1 DFQATT, CDR2 SNEGSKA (reference sequence). The CDR3 coding sequence is TGCAGTGCTAGACCGAATCGGGCGGACACAGATACGCAGTATTTT. Encoded protein: CSARPNRADTDTQYF.

This clonotype was found many times. V is TRBV5-8 and J is TRBJ2-7; 7 bases line up with TRBD1. The germline V gene encodes CDR1 SGHTS and CDR2 YDEGEE. The length of the CDR3 is 15 residues. The V and J ends lost 4 bases and 3 bases, in that order; junction bases with no gene match: 10. CDR3 amino acids: CASSVAGTEFYEQYF. The CDR3, as DNA: TGTGCCAGCAGCGTCGCCGGGACAGAGTTCTACGAGCAGTACTTC.

This clonotype showed up many times. V gene TRBV15 combines with J gene TRBJ2-2, with 8 bases that match TRBD1. Germline V gene lookup returns CDR1 LNHNV and CDR2 YYDKDF (reference sequence). The CDR3 has 18 residues. Trimming cost V 0 bases and J 7 bases; bases outside gene matches: 13. The CDR3 coding sequence is TGTGCCACCAGCAGAGAAGTGGACAGGGTCCTTTGGGGCGGGGAGCTGTTTTTT. Translation gives CATSREVDRVLWGGELFF.

A remark on this clonotype: This clone may be a read error of a much larger clone one base away. The V gene is TRBV4-1, the J gene TRBJ2-1; 9 bases fit TRBD1. Germline CDR1 MGHRA, CDR2 YSYEKL. The CDR3 has 16 amino acids. The CDR3 reads CASSLTGTGLYNKQFF. DNA of the CDR3: TGCGCCAGCAGCCTTACCGGGACAGGGTTGTACAATAAGCAGTTCTTC.

The rearrangement joins TRBV24-1 to TRBJ1-5; D unclear. Trimming took off 9 bases at V and 0 bases at J, with 11 bases between the two ends. The germline V gene encodes CDR1 KGHDR and CDR2 SFDVKD. CDR3 size: 14 residues. CDR3 sequence reads: CATRAGDSNQPQHF. The CDR3 bases are TGTGCCACCCGTGCCGGGGATAGCAATCAGCCCCAGCATTTT.

The table lists this clonotype with many counts. The V gene is TRBV5-1, the J gene TRBJ2-2, with 8 bases lining up with TRBD1. This CDR3 has 14 residues. The ends lost 3 bases at V and 6 bases at J; junction bases unmatched: 4. The germline CDR1 and CDR2 sequences are SGHRS and YFSETQ. The CDR3 bases are TGCGCCAGCAGCTGGACAGGGTTCGCCGGGGAGCTGTTTTTT. Translated, it gives CASSWTGFAGELFF.

This clonotype was picked up many times. CDR3 sequence reads: CASSLSGSGIYNEQFF. For the CDR3, the DNA is TGTGCCAGCAGTTTGAGTGGTAGCGGGATTTACAATGAGCAGTTCTTC. The chain joins TRBV28 to TRBJ2-1, with 8 bases identical to TRBD2. V dropped 3 bases and J dropped 4; count of bases not matched to a gene: 8. Per germline, CDR1 MDHEN and CDR2 SYDVKM. There are 16 residues in the CDR3. Based on the CDR3 plus reference TRBV28 and TRBJ2-1, the full variable domain is DVKVTQSSRYLVKRTGEKVFLECVQDMDHENMFWYRQDPGLGLRLIYFSYDVKMKEKGDIPEGYSVSREKKERFSLILESASTNQTSMYLCASSLSGSGIYNEQFFGPGTRLTVL.

The table lists this clonotype with many counts. The V call is TRBV29-1, the J call TRBJ2-7; 13 bases fit TRBD2. CDR1 is SQVTM, CDR2 ANQGSEA, per germline. This CDR3 spans 13 amino acids. Germline trimming cut 6 bases from V and 4 bases from J; bases unmatched to any gene: 3. The CDR3 loop reads CSVGTSGKYEQYF. In DNA, the CDR3 is TGCAGCGTGGGGACTAGCGGGAAATACGAGCAGTACTTC.

This clonotype was found many times. This rearrangement joins TRBV29-1 to TRBJ2-7, with 8 nucleotides matching TRBD1. The germline V gene encodes CDR1 SQVTM and CDR2 ANQGSEA. With 6 bases clipped from V and 6 bases from J, the junction kept 4 bases outside the gene matches. The CDR3 consists of 11 residues. CDR3 coding DNA: TGCAGCGTCAATACAGGGGGCGAGCAGTACTTC. Protein: CSVNTGGEQYF.

This clonotype was seen ten or more times. V and J are TRBV4-3 and TRBJ2-1, with TRBD2 identical over 12 bases. The CDR3 consists of 18 residues. The junction had 6 bases not matched to a gene; V was cut back by 1 base and J by 2 bases. Germline CDR1 and CDR2: LGHNA and YSLEER. CDR3 region: CASSQGLAGAVAYNEQFF. In nucleotides, the CDR3 is TGCGCCAGCAGCCAAGGACTAGCGGGGGCCGTCGCCTACAATGAGCAGTTCTTC.

This clonotype was detected many times. The rearrangement links TRBV6-2 or TRBV6-3 to TRBJ1-1, with TRBD1 matching 7 bases. J gave up 8 bases and V 4 bases, and 7 bases lay outside the gene matches. CDR1 and CDR2 (germline): MNHEY, SVGEGT. CDR3 length: 13 amino acids. CDR3 nucleotides: TGTGCCAGCAGTTCCTATTACAGGGGAGAAGCTTTCTTT. This gives the protein CASSSYYRGEAFF.